Presented here are 31 T cell receptor beta chains from one specimen sequenced in a study of blood T cell repertoires in COVID-19. Sequencing used immunoSEQ multiplex PCR; TCRdb keeps in-frame clones, though not all of them. Of about 68,000 clones listed, around 87% were seen once; the top ten hold 6% to 7%. Input material: peripheral blood. Receptor source: a man in his fifties with active COVID-19.

The gene calls are TRBV7-9 and TRBJ1-4, with D perhaps matching TRBD1 (5 bases). Germline CDR1 reads SEHNR; CDR2 reads FQNEAQ (reference sequence). The CDR3 extends over 14 amino acids. The ends were cut back, 0 bases at V and 8 bases at J, with 10 bases in the middle. The CDR3 sequence: CASSLAGDLEKLFF. As DNA, the CDR3 is TGTGCCAGCAGCTTAGCAGGGGATCTCGAAAAACTGTTTTTT.

The V call is TRBV24-1, the J call TRBJ2-1, with TRBD2 matching over 14 bases. The V gene end was trimmed by 0 bases and the J gene end by 0 bases; junction bases not matched to a gene: 6. This CDR3 region has 20 residues. Per the germline V gene, CDR1 is KGHDR and CDR2 is SFDVKD. The CDR3 bases are TGTGCCACCAGTGATTTGCACGGGACTAGCGGGGGAAGCTCCTACAATGAGCAGTTCTTC. Residues: CATSDLHGTSGGSSYNEQFF.

The chain employs TRBV5-4 and TRBJ2-7, with 7 bases lining up with TRBD1. Germline loops: CDR1 SGHNT, CDR2 YYREEE (reference sequence). The J segment lost 5 bases and the V segment lost 4 bases, leaving 9 bases of the junction unmatched. CDR3 length: 14 residues. The CDR3 DNA is TGTGCCAGCAGCGGGGCCGACAGGGTCCACGAGCAGTACTTC. Amino acid sequence: CASSGADRVHEQYF.

CDR3 in DNA: TGTGCCAGCAGTGACTCGATGGCAGGGGGCCAAACCTATGGCTACACCTTC. This sequence encodes CASSDSMAGGQTYGYTF. The genes are TRBV6-4 and TRBJ1-2, with 8 nucleotides matching TRBD1. Trimming took 0 bases from V and 4 from J; bases not matched to a gene: 10. The CDR3 runs to 17 residues. Germline V lookup: CDR1 MRHNA, CDR2 SNTAGT.

V is TRBV5-8 and J is TRBJ2-1, with 9 nucleotides matching TRBD1. The CDR3 length is 15 residues. J was trimmed by 7 bases and V by 4 bases; bases with no gene match: 9. The germline gives CDR1 SGHTS, CDR2 YDEGEE. DNA for the CDR3: TGTGCCAGCAGCCAAGGACAGGGGATAGGAAATGAGCAGTTCTTC. Its protein product is CASSQGQGIGNEQFF.

The sample holds one count of this clone. The chain employs TRBV5-6 and TRBJ2-7; 8 bases are shared with TRBD1. The CDR3 contains 15 residues. Germline CDR1 and CDR2: SGHDT and YYEEEE. The junction had 5 bases not matched to a gene; V was cut back by 1 base and J by 2 bases. The CDR3, as DNA: TGTGCCAGCAGCTTGTCGGACAGGGAGGCCTACGAGCAGTACTTC. Encoded protein: CASSLSDREAYEQYF.

This chain joins TRBV5-6 and TRBJ1-3, with D unresolved. The V end was cut by 0 bases, the J end by 0 bases, with 13 bases between. In germline, CDR1 is SGHDT, CDR2 YYEEEE. The CDR3 length is 17 residues. In DNA, the CDR3 is TGTGCCAGCAGCTTGGTAGTTTCACGGAGCTCTGGAAACACCATATATTTT. It yields the protein CASSLVVSRSSGNTIYF.

The rearrangement uses TRBV29-1 and TRBJ2-1, with D unresolved. The CDR3 length is 14 residues. Germline values: CDR1 SQVTM, CDR2 ANQGSEA. V was shortened by 5 bases and J by 1 base, with 12 bases between the two germline ends. CDR3 amino acids: CSVRRRGSYNEQFF. Here the CDR3 DNA reads TGCAGCGTTCGAAGGAGAGGTTCCTACAATGAGCAGTTCTTC.

In its sample, this clone was seen a few times. The chain recombines TRBV28 with TRBJ2-7; D is possibly TRBD1 (7 bases). The CDR3 is 13 residues long. CDR1 is MDHEN and CDR2 is SYDVKM in the germline V gene. V was clipped by 6 bases and J by 5 bases, with 14 bases between them. The CDR3 sequence: CASREGAIDEQYF. The CDR3 nucleotides are TGTGCCAGCAGGGAGGGGGCGATCGACGAGCAGTACTTC.

V gene TRBV27 combines with J gene TRBJ2-1; 9 positions agree with TRBD2. CDR3 size: 15 residues. The V segment lost 5 bases and the J segment 2 bases; nucleotides outside the gene matches: 4. The V gene's germline CDR1 is MNHEY and CDR2 SMNVEV (reference sequence). The CDR3 sequence is CASSLAGPPYNEQFF. The CDR3 DNA is TGTGCCAGCAGTCTAGCGGGACCTCCCTACAATGAGCAGTTCTTC.

The genes are TRBV7-2 and TRBJ2-7, with D maybe TRBD1 (6 bases). The ends were cut back, 7 bases at V and 4 bases at J, with 20 bases in the middle. Per the germline V gene, CDR1 is SGHTA and CDR2 is FQGNSA. The CDR3 is 15 residues long. The DNA of the CDR3 is TGTGCCAGCACACAACCCGGACAGATCCTTTACGAGCAGTACTTC. Its translation is CASTQPGQILYEQYF.

The genes are TRBV5-6 and TRBJ1-6, with TRBD1 matching 8 bases. J was trimmed by 3 bases and V by 0 bases; bases with no gene match: 5. There are 17 residues in the CDR3. Germline assignment: CDR1 SGHDT and CDR2 YYEEEE. Here the CDR3 reads CASSLGRDRLYNSPLHF. In nucleotides, the CDR3 is TGTGCCAGCAGCTTGGGTAGGGACAGGCTCTATAATTCACCCCTCCACTTT.

This clone came up a few times. This rearrangement joins TRBV5-4 to TRBJ2-1; 10 bases match TRBD2. The J segment lost 4 bases and the V segment lost 4 bases, leaving 8 bases of the junction unmatched. The germline V gene has CDR1 SGHNT and CDR2 YYREEE (reference sequence). The CDR3 is made up of 16 amino acids. The CDR3 DNA sequence: TGTGCCAGCAGCAGGACTAGCGGTTGGCCATACAATGAGCAGTTCTTC. Translation gives CASSRTSGWPYNEQFF. Full variable domain (outside the CDR3, taken from reference TRBV5-4 and TRBJ2-1): ETGVTQSPTHLIKTRGQQVTLRCSSQSGHNTVSWYQQALGQGPQFIFQYYREEENGRGNFPPRFSGLQFPNYSSELNVNALELDDSALYLCASSRTSGWPYNEQFFGPGTRLTVL.

The chain recombines TRBV21-1 with TRBJ2-7; the table's D call, TRBD1, has no DNA check behind it. TRBV21-1 is termed a pseudogene. The CDR3 consists of 14 residues. In DNA form, the CDR3 reads TGTGCCAGCAGGGGGACAGGCGTCCCCTACGAGCAGTACTTC. Residues: CASRGTGVPYEQYF.

The rearrangement links TRBV24-1 to TRBJ1-5; TRBD1 matches 9 bases. The CDR3 has 15 amino acids. CDR1 KGHDR and CDR2 SFDVKD come from the germline V gene. The junction had 4 bases not matched to a gene; V was cut back by 6 bases and J by 2 bases. This CDR3 reads CATSTGGTGNQPQHF. As DNA, the CDR3 is TGTGCCACCAGTACAGGGGGCACAGGCAATCAGCCCCAGCATTTT.

The chain is built from TRBV2 and TRBJ2-3, with TRBD1 as a possible D gene (6 bases). This CDR3 contains 14 residues. In germline, CDR1 is SNHLY, CDR2 FYNNEI. With 4 bases removed from V and 5 bases from J, the gap between germline ends came to 13 bases. The CDR3 loop is CASSARTARDTQYF. In DNA form, the CDR3 reads TGTGCCAGCAGTGCCAGGACAGCGAGAGATACGCAGTATTTT.

The CDR3, as DNA: TGTGCCAGCAGCCAAGATCAGGGGTTCCGGAAGTCTGGCGGTGAGCAGTTCTTC. Translated: CASSQDQGFRKSGGEQFF. J is TRBJ2-1 and V is TRBV3-1 (or the pseudogene TRBV3-2), with TRBD1 as a possible D gene (6 bases). The CDR3 runs to 18 residues. Per the germline V gene, CDR1 is LGHDT and CDR2 is YNNKEL (reference sequence). V gave up 0 bases and J gave up 9 bases, with 24 bases separating them.

The sample holds one count of this clone. V and J are TRBV6-2 or TRBV6-3 and TRBJ2-3, with 12 bases lining up with TRBD2. The CDR3 length is 17 residues. The J segment lost 4 bases and the V segment lost 2 bases, leaving 7 bases of the junction unmatched. Germline V gene data show CDR1 as MNHEY and CDR2 as SVGEGT. CDR3 DNA: TGTGCCAGCAGTTACCCCCCCCTAGCGGGAGGGTCAGATACGCAGTATTTT. This translates into CASSYPPLAGGSDTQYF.

V usage is TRBV7-9 and J usage is TRBJ2-7; TRBD1 aligns across 7 bases. Germline V gene sequence: CDR1 SEHNR, CDR2 FQNEAQ (reference sequence). V trimming: 5 bases; J trimming: 7 bases; junction bases outside the gene matches: 14. The CDR3 is 15 amino acids. CDR3: CASSAKQGPLGEQYF. CDR3 DNA sequence: TGTGCCAGCAGCGCCAAACAGGGGCCCTTAGGTGAGCAGTACTTC.

The chain carries TRBV5-1 and TRBJ2-1, with 9 bases lining up with TRBD1. CDR1 SGHRS and CDR2 YFSETQ come from the germline V gene. Trimming cost V 0 bases and J 0 bases; bases outside gene matches: 4. The CDR3 has 17 amino acids. In DNA form, the CDR3 reads TGCGCCAGCAGCTTGGGGCGACAGGGGGGCTCCTACAATGAGCAGTTCTTC. Protein: CASSLGRQGGSYNEQFF.

The rearrangement uses TRBV6-2 or TRBV6-3 and TRBJ2-5; 15 nucleotides align to TRBD2. The CDR3 loop spans 16 amino acids. V was clipped by 6 bases and J by 6 bases; unmatched bases: 8. Germline V gene sequence: CDR1 MNHEY, CDR2 SVGEGT. CDR3 sequence: CASSRGTSGGYQTQYF. In nucleotides, the CDR3 is TGTGCCAGCAGCCGGGGGACTAGCGGGGGGTATCAGACCCAGTACTTC.

The rearrangement uses TRBV5-1 and TRBJ1-1; 7 nucleotides line up with TRBD1. This CDR3 spans 16 amino acids. The germline V gene encodes CDR1 SGHRS and CDR2 YFSETQ. The J segment lost 0 bases and the V segment lost 6 bases, leaving 11 bases of the junction unmatched. The CDR3 DNA follows: TGCGCCAGCACGTCCGGGACAGATTTCATGAACACTGAAGCTTTCTTT. Encoded protein: CASTSGTDFMNTEAFF.

The chain is built from TRBV5-1 and TRBJ1-1; TRBD1 is a possible D gene (6 bases). The length of the CDR3 is 13 residues. CDR1 is SGHRS, CDR2 YFSETQ, per germline. Deletions cut 4 bases from V and 5 bases from J, with 12 bases between. CDR3 sequence (DNA): TGCGCCAGCAGCCCCGAGGGGGGGACTGAAGCTTTCTTT. Translated, it gives CASSPEGGTEAFF.

The J gene is TRBJ1-1, the V gene TRBV5-1, with D possibly matching TRBD1 (6 bases). The length of the CDR3 is 16 residues. The ends were cut back, 4 bases at V and 0 bases at J, with 16 bases in the middle. Per the germline V gene, CDR1 is SGHRS and CDR2 is YFSETQ. The CDR3 spells CASSLIPTGLNTEAFF. DNA for the CDR3: TGCGCCAGCAGCCTAATCCCGACAGGACTGAACACTGAAGCTTTCTTT.

This chain connects TRBV30 to TRBJ1-1; D is possibly TRBD1 (5 bases). The CDR3 is made up of 11 amino acids. Trimming took off 1 base at V and 12 bases at J, with 12 bases between the two ends. CDR1 GTSNPN and CDR2 SVGIG come from the germline V gene (reference sequence). CDR3 DNA: TGTGCCTGGAGTGGGGGCTGGGCATCTTTCTTT. Protein sequence: CAWSGGWASFF. Drawing the rest from reference TRBV30 and TRBJ1-1, the complete variable domain is SQTIHQWPATLVQPVGSPLSLECTVEGTSNPNLYWYRQAAGRGLQLLFYSVGIGQISSEVPQNLSASRPQDRQFILSSKKLLLSDSGFYLCAWSGGWASFFGQGTRLTVV.

The chain has TRBV5-4 and TRBJ1-1; D possibly corresponds to TRBD1 (5 bases). The CDR3 is 14 residues long. The V end was cut by 0 bases, the J end by 3 bases, with 9 bases between. CDR1 is SGHNT and CDR2 is YYREEE in the germline V gene (reference sequence). The CDR3, as DNA: TGTGCCAGCAGCTTGGAGGGGTTAGACACTGAAGCTTTCTTT. Its translation is CASSLEGLDTEAFF. The variable domain in full, with the rest retrieved from reference TRBV5-4 and TRBJ1-1, is ETGVTQSPTHLIKTRGQQVTLRCSSQSGHNTVSWYQQALGQGPQFIFQYYREEENGRGNFPPRFSGLQFPNYSSELNVNALELDDSALYLCASSLEGLDTEAFFGQGTRLTVV.

This clone appeared a single time. The genes are TRBV5-4 and TRBJ2-3, with a tentative D call TRBD2 (6 bases). This CDR3 is 15 amino acids long. Germline V gene sequence: CDR1 SGHNT, CDR2 YYREEE (reference sequence). V gave up 0 bases and J gave up 2 bases, with 10 bases separating them. CDR3 bases: TGTGCCAGCAGCTTGGCCGGGCGGGACACAGATACGCAGTATTTT. This gives the protein CASSLAGRDTDTQYF. Complete variable domain (other parts from reference TRBV5-4 and TRBJ2-3): ETGVTQSPTHLIKTRGQQVTLRCSSQSGHNTVSWYQQALGQGPQFIFQYYREEENGRGNFPPRFSGLQFPNYSSELNVNALELDDSALYLCASSLAGRDTDTQYFGPGTRLTVL.

The rearrangement joins TRBV27 to TRBJ2-7; TRBD1 matches at 8 bases. The CDR3 has 13 amino acids. Trimming cost V 6 bases and J 0 bases; bases outside gene matches: 1. CDR1 is MNHEY, CDR2 SMNVEV, per germline (reference sequence). The CDR3 sequence: CASRGQVSYEQYF. CDR3 nucleotides: TGTGCCAGCAGGGGACAGGTCTCCTACGAGCAGTACTTC.

The rearrangement links TRBV25-1 to TRBJ1-2; D may be TRBD1 (5 bases). This CDR3 region has 14 residues. Germline CDR1 MGHDK, CDR2 SYGVNS. V lost 7 bases and J lost 0, with 12 bases in between. CDR3 in amino acids: CASKGLPSNYGYTF. Written as DNA, the CDR3 is TGTGCCAGCAAGGGGCTCCCATCTAACTATGGCTACACCTTC.

This clone has just one count. The chain is built from TRBV9 and TRBJ2-5, with 13 positions matching TRBD2. CDR3 length: 17 amino acids. The V and J ends lost 0 bases and 7 bases, in that order; junction bases with no gene match: 9. Germline V gene sequence: CDR1 SGDLS, CDR2 YYNGEE. The CDR3: CASSVGELAGGLRTQYF. As DNA, the CDR3 is TGTGCCAGCAGCGTAGGCGAACTAGCGGGGGGGCTGAGGACCCAGTACTTC. Based on the CDR3 plus reference TRBV9 and TRBJ2-5, the full variable domain is DSGVTQTPKHLITATGQRVTLRCSPRSGDLSVYWYQQSLDQGLQFLIQYYNGEERAKGNILERFSAQQFPDLHSELNLSSLELGDSALYFCASSVGELAGGLRTQYFGPGTRLLVL.

The gene calls are TRBV5-1 and TRBJ2-1; 9 bases agree with TRBD2. CDR1 and CDR2 (germline): SGHRS, YFSETQ. Losses at the gene ends were 0 bases for V and 5 bases for J; bases not matched to a gene: 6. This CDR3 has 16 amino acids. CDR3 sequence reads: CASSLDRLAGHNEQFF. The CDR3, as DNA: TGCGCCAGCAGCTTGGACAGGCTAGCGGGGCACAATGAGCAGTTCTTC.